This T cell receptor (beta chain) was found in a study of shared clonotypes between healthy human individuals. Germline values: CDR1 SNHLY, CDR2 FYNNEI. The CDR3 is 16 residues long. V was clipped by 5 bases and J by 5 bases; unmatched bases: 11. This clone has only one observation. Its antigen remains unknown. Profiled with immunoSEQ multiplex PCR; TCRdb holds only in-frame clones, not every one. The top ten hold 1% to 1.5% of the sample, which has around 2,100,000 clones, around 96% seen once. CD45RO-negative, CCR7-positively selected cells formed the naive CD8 fraction, excluding terminally differentiated effector memory CD45RA+ cells. Study-level points and caveats: Lower generation probabilities were found for non-shared clonotypes than for those shared by all four donors. Some naive CD4 clonotypes, roughly 5%, turned up in common across several donors.

The sequenced sample was naive CD8+ T cells sorted from blood. This TCR was recovered from a man between 18 and 35 years old in good health. The chain has TRBV2 and TRBJ2-3; TRBD2 matches 9 bases. The CDR3 here is CASSRGLAWREDTQYF. CDR3 bases: TGTGCCAGCAGTAGGGGACTAGCCTGGCGGGAAGATACGCAGTATTTT.